This TCR beta chain originates from a study of molecular identifiers for immune sequencing clone quantification. At the level of the study: With replicates, the RNA of about 21,000 or 97,000 naive CD8 cells was split five ways and four were sequenced. Study outcomes and limitations: Sizes of highly expanded clones could be underestimated through identical TCRs sharing a barcode.

With respect to this clonotype: As yet, its antigen is unknown.

Naive CD8 T cells were sorted, and the gate applied was CD8+CD4-CCR7+CD45RA+. CDR1 and CDR2 from the germline V gene are SGDLS and YYNGEE. The germline V and J ends were trimmed by 0 bases and 1 base, with 11 bases remaining between them. This CDR3 is built from 15 residues. Previously described methods with listed TCR primers produced the bulk TCR libraries. Using its own MiXCR run on the PCR reads, TCRdb lists one record per CDR3 protein. The sample lists about 510,000 distinct CDR3 sequences, 20% to 25% occurring once. The sample consisted of naive CD8+ T cells from blood, with Jurkat cell RNA spiked in. Regarding subset: FACS-sorted CD8+CD4-CCR7+CD45RA+ naive T cells. V and J are TRBV9 and TRBJ2-7; a possible D gene is TRBD2 (6 bases). This sequence was found in a human donor in good health. Some libraries in this study had Jurkat cell RNA spiked in. The CDR3: CASSVDGSKSYEQYF. CDR3 bases: TGTGCCAGCAGCGTAGACGGGAGTAAATCCTACGAGCAGTACTTC.